A selection of T cell receptor beta chains follows, all from one sample in a study of T-cell memory formation after mild COVID-19. TCRdb analysed the 5' RACE reads with MiXCR anew, one entry per CDR3 protein. Here the sample spans around 220,000 distinct CDR3 sequences, around 15% being singletons. Sequenced sample: PBMCs or a T cell subset sorted from them (not recorded which). These receptors came from a young man who had mild COVID-19 (a few samples of this study predate the infection). Cell type and time point are not known. CDR3s include the opening cysteine and the closing phenylalanine or tryptophan. Each record gives: V gene, clone size, D gene, J gene, CDR3 protein, CDR3 DNA. The D gene is left open where the match is weak. A row's size may be missing; if present it is once, few, many or a size class.

v_gene: TRBV5-1
abundance: .
d_gene: TRBD1
j_gene: TRBJ2-2
CDR3aa: CASSRDRATGELFF
CDR3nt: TGCGCCAGCAGTCGGGACAGGGCCACCGGGGAGCTGTTTTTT

v_gene: TRBV6-2/TRBV6-3
abundance: .
d_gene: TRBD2
j_gene: TRBJ2-3
CDR3aa: CASSYRAGGRDTQYF
CDR3nt: TGTGCCAGCAGTTACAGAGCGGGGGGGCGGGATACGCAGTATTTT

v_gene: TRBV4-2
abundance: .
d_gene: .
j_gene: TRBJ1-1
CDR3aa: CASSPGGRANTEAFF
CDR3nt: TGTGCCAGCAGCCCAGGAGGGAGGGCGAACACTGAAGCTTTCTTT

v_gene: TRBV5-1
abundance: few
d_gene: .
j_gene: TRBJ1-2
CDR3aa: CASSLAGADGYTF
CDR3nt: TGCGCCAGCAGCTTGGCAGGGGCGGACGGCTACACCTTC

v_gene: TRBV12-3/TRBV12-4
abundance: .
d_gene: TRBD1
j_gene: TRBJ1-4
CDR3aa: CASSRQGAGEKLFF
CDR3nt: TGTGCCAGCAGTCGCCAGGGGGCAGGTGAAAAACTGTTTTTT

v_gene: TRBV7-9
abundance: .
d_gene: .
j_gene: TRBJ1-5
CDR3aa: CASSLSGYNQPQHF
CDR3nt: TGTGCCAGCAGCTTAAGCGGGTACAATCAGCCCCAGCATTTT

v_gene: TRBV19
abundance: .
d_gene: TRBD1
j_gene: TRBJ1-5
CDR3aa: CASSREGRGAQPQHF
CDR3nt: TGTGCCAGTAGTAGAGAAGGCAGGGGGGCTCAGCCCCAGCATTTT

v_gene: TRBV6-6
abundance: few
d_gene: TRBD1
j_gene: TRBJ1-2
CDR3aa: CASSYSDRGLRGYTF
CDR3nt: TGTGCCAGCAGTTACTCCGACAGGGGGCTACGTGGCTACACCTTC

v_gene: TRBV7-9
abundance: .
d_gene: .
j_gene: TRBJ1-1
CDR3aa: CASSLAVMVMNTEAFF
CDR3nt: TGTGCCAGCAGCTTAGCGGTTATGGTTATGAACACTGAAGCTTTCTTT

v_gene: TRBV7-2
abundance: many
d_gene: TRBD2
j_gene: TRBJ2-5
CDR3aa: CASSELAVETQYF
CDR3nt: TGTGCCAGCAGCGAACTAGCGGTGGAGACCCAGTACTTC

v_gene: TRBV7-9
abundance: .
d_gene: .
j_gene: TRBJ1-1
CDR3aa: CASTLRTGFTEAFF
CDR3nt: TGTGCCAGCACCTTGAGGACGGGATTCACTGAAGCTTTCTTT

v_gene: TRBV24-1
abundance: .
d_gene: TRBD1
j_gene: TRBJ2-1
CDR3aa: CATSAAGGKYNEQFF
CDR3nt: TGTGCCACCAGTGCCGCAGGGGGCAAGTACAATGAGCAGTTCTTC

v_gene: TRBV6-6
abundance: few
d_gene: .
j_gene: TRBJ2-5
CDR3aa: CASSYGRSQETQYF
CDR3nt: TGTGCCAGCAGTTACGGCCGTTCCCAAGAGACCCAGTACTTC

v_gene: TRBV12-3/TRBV12-4
abundance: .
d_gene: TRBD1
j_gene: TRBJ1-5
CDR3aa: CASSPTGDLIQPQHF
CDR3nt: TGTGCCAGCAGCCCTACAGGGGACTTGATTCAGCCCCAGCATTTT

v_gene: TRBV5-1
abundance: few
d_gene: TRBD2
j_gene: TRBJ2-1
CDR3aa: CASSEGLAGEQFF
CDR3nt: TGCGCCAGCAGCGAGGGACTAGCCGGTGAGCAGTTCTTC

v_gene: TRBV5-6
abundance: many
d_gene: TRBD2
j_gene: TRBJ2-5
CDR3aa: CASSGLGLAEETQYF
CDR3nt: TGTGCCAGCAGCGGATTGGGACTAGCGGAAGAGACCCAGTACTTC

v_gene: TRBV2
abundance: once
d_gene: .
j_gene: TRBJ2-2
CDR3aa: CASTNQGPGELFF
CDR3nt: TGTGCCAGCACCAACCAGGGTCCCGGGGAGCTGTTTTTT

v_gene: TRBV6-5
abundance: .
d_gene: .
j_gene: TRBJ1-3
CDR3aa: CATRRGIGVNTIYF
CDR3nt: TGTGCCACCCGCCGGGGAATCGGGGTAAACACCATATATTTT

v_gene: TRBV10-3
abundance: .
d_gene: TRBD1
j_gene: TRBJ2-5
CDR3aa: CATGTGGPGETQYF
CDR3nt: TGTGCCACGGGGACAGGGGGCCCGGGAGAGACCCAGTACTTC

v_gene: TRBV11-2
abundance: .
d_gene: .
j_gene: TRBJ1-6
CDR3aa: CASSFSHSGSPLHF
CDR3nt: TGTGCCAGCAGCTTTAGCCATTCCGGTTCACCCCTCCACTTT

v_gene: TRBV4-1
abundance: few
d_gene: .
j_gene: TRBJ2-6
CDR3aa: CASSQDRPFRTVTSGANVLTF
CDR3nt: TGCGCCAGCAGCCAAGATCGACCATTTCGGACAGTCACCTCTGGGGCCAACGTCCTGACTTTC